This T cell receptor (beta chain) was captured by sequencing in a study of PD-L1 blockade in urothelial cancer. Overall study: The median number of T cells present in blood samples was fewer than 150,000.

Profiled with immunoSEQ multiplex PCR; TCRdb holds only in-frame clones, not every one. The data contain some 60,000 clones, roughly 86% of them singletons. Germline assignment: CDR1 SGHRS and CDR2 YFSETQ. Trimming removed 4 bases from V and 4 bases from J, with 8 bases in between. The CDR3 contains 13 residues. The rearrangement uses TRBV5-1 and TRBJ2-2; the D gene is possibly TRBD1 (5 bases). This receptor was identified in a man between 50 and 59 years old with urothelial cancer. The sequences come from PBMCs, collected around atezolizumab (anti-PD-L1) treatment. CDR3 in amino acids: CASSNQGTGELFF. CDR3 coding DNA: TGCGCCAGCAGCAACCAGGGCACCGGGGAGCTGTTTTTT.